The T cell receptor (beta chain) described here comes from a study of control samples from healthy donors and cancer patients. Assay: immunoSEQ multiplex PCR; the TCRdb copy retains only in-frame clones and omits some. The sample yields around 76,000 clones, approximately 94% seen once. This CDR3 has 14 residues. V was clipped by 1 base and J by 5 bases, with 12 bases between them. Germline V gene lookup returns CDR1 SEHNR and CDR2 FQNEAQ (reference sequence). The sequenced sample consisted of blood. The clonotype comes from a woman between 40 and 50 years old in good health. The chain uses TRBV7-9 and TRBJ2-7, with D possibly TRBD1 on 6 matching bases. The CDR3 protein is CASSLGGTSNEQYF. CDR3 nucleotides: TGTGCCAGCAGCTTAGGTGGGACAAGTAACGAGCAGTACTTC.